The entry below gives a single TCR beta chain sequence along with its context. Its antigen is undetermined. The data stem from a study of cytomegalovirus exposure and HLA in healthy donors. Whole-study findings and limits: Researchers reportedly found TCR beta sequences accurately predicted most subjects' HLA-A and HLA-B alleles. The authors later found most CMV-associated TCR beta chains appeared HLA-restricted. The presence/absence work took it that sequencing depth was about the same across donors. Some TCR beta chains (around 180 of them) were listed as cytomegalovirus-associated.

13 Jbeta primers and 60 Vbeta primers were used for the PCR. Method: immunoSEQ multiplex PCR; TCRdb's copy keeps in-frame clones and lacks some. There are 95,000 to 150,000 clones in the sample; approximately 79% occur only once, and over 2% lies in the top ten. V gave up 1 base and J gave up 7 bases, with 13 bases separating them. Per germline, CDR1 SGHAT and CDR2 FQNNGV. The CDR3 contains 14 residues. The chain carries TRBV11-2 and TRBJ2-5; perhaps TRBD2 as D (7 bases). Material for sequencing was PBMCs. This clonotype was obtained from a man younger than 40 in good health and CMV-seronegative. This CDR3 reads CASSLGGGDVTQYF. The CDR3 coding sequence is TGTGCCAGCAGCTTAGGAGGGGGGGACGTGACCCAGTACTTC.